These 7 T cell receptor beta chains were sequenced from one sample in a study of blood T cell repertoires in COVID-19. Some clones are missing from TCRdb's copy, which holds only in-frame ones; the method was immunoSEQ multiplex PCR. In the table there are more than 75,000 clones, 80% to 90% of which are singletons. The source material was peripheral blood. Receptors originate from a woman aged 70-85 years with acute or convalescent COVID-19.

The chain links TRBV30 to TRBJ2-5; 7 bases match TRBD2. Germline V CDR1 and CDR2: GTSNPN, SVGIG (reference sequence). The junction had 11 bases not matched to a gene; V was cut back by 5 bases and J by 2 bases. The CDR3 has 15 amino acids. The CDR3 nucleotides read TGTGCCTGGTCCGTTTCTTTGCGGGGGCAAGAGACCCAGTACTTC. Protein product: CAWSVSLRGQETQYF.

The genes are TRBV18 and TRBJ2-2, with 7 bases matching TRBD1. Germline lookup yields CDR1 KGHSH and CDR2 LQKENI. The CDR3 spans 18 residues. The V segment lost 5 bases and the J segment 2 bases; nucleotides outside the gene matches: 14. CDR3 in DNA: TGTGCCAGCTCAGCTCGGGGAACAGGGGAATCCAACACCGGGGAGCTGTTTTTT. Translation: CASSARGTGESNTGELFF.

CDR3 amino acids: CASSSTQGANIQYF. The CDR3 DNA follows: TGTGCCAGCAGCTCCACACAGGGGGCAAACATTCAGTACTTC. The chain carries TRBV5-4 and TRBJ2-4; 9 bases are shared with TRBD1. The CDR3 runs 14 residues. Germline values: CDR1 SGHNT, CDR2 YYREEE (reference sequence). V shed 3 bases, J shed 6 bases, and the junction held 4 bases outside the gene matches.

The chain is built from TRBV7-2 and TRBJ1-1, with D tentatively TRBD1 (6 bases). Trimming took off 2 bases at V and 2 bases at J, with 12 bases between the two ends. Germline loops: CDR1 SGHTA, CDR2 FQGNSA. There are 15 residues in the CDR3. The CDR3, as DNA: TGTGCCAGCAGCTTAACCCCAGGGGACAACACTGAAGCTTTCTTT. Translation gives CASSLTPGDNTEAFF. The full variable domain, completed using reference TRBV7-2 and TRBJ1-1, is GAGVSQSPSNKVTEKGKDVELRCDPISGHTALYWYRQSLGQGLEFLIYFQGNSAPDKSGLPSDRFSAERTGGSVSTLTIQRTQQEDSAVYLCASSLTPGDNTEAFFGQGTRLTVV.

This rearrangement joins TRBV3-1 (or the pseudogene TRBV3-2) to TRBJ1-2; D not certain. CDR1 LGHDT and CDR2 YNNKEL come from the germline V gene (reference sequence). The V end lost 5 bases, the J end lost 3 bases, and 10 bases lay between the germline ends. The CDR3 has 13 residues. The CDR3 DNA follows: TGTGCCAGCAGCAACGGGGTCCACTATGGCTACACCTTC. Translation: CASSNGVHYGYTF.

The chain combines TRBV27 with TRBJ1-5, with a tentative D call TRBD1 (5 bases). Germline-derived CDR1 and CDR2 are MNHEY and SMNVEV (reference sequence). The CDR3 runs to 15 residues. V lost 5 bases and J 2 bases, leaving 13 bases between the germline ends. CDR3 nucleotides: TGTGCCAGCAGTCCCGACAGTGTGGGCAATCAGCCCCAGCATTTT. This translates into CASSPDSVGNQPQHF.

This chain joins TRBV11-2 and TRBJ1-5; TRBD1 matches at 8 bases. Germline V gene data show CDR1 as SGHAT and CDR2 as FQNNGV. This CDR3 comprises 16 residues. J was trimmed by 3 bases and V by 1 base; bases with no gene match: 5. The CDR3 loop is CASSLGPGQVNQPQHF. The CDR3 DNA reads as TGTGCCAGCAGCTTAGGACCGGGACAGGTCAATCAGCCCCAGCATTTT.